Given below is one T cell receptor beta chain in context. This CDR3 is built from 16 residues. CDR1 SGHNT and CDR2 YYREEE come from the germline V gene (reference sequence). V lost 3 bases, J lost 5 bases, and 7 bases stayed unmatched. In the authors' workflow: Reference gene primer amplification gave nucleated cell count estimates. The table came from immunoSEQ multiplex PCR; TCRdb's copy has only in-frame clones and leaves some out. The V and J calls and clone size come from that table; D and trimming were worked out from the DNA. The sample consists of approximately 80,000 clones, roughly 91% of them appearing once. This entry is derived from a study of blood T cell repertoires in COVID-19. Across the whole study: There were acute and convalescent COVID-19 samples, and they came from the United States, Italy and Spain. Nucleic acid was either cDNA or gDNA, and it came from T cells, B-cell-depleted T cells, or PBMCs.

What was sequenced was peripheral blood. The V gene is TRBV5-4, the J gene TRBJ2-3; TRBD1 agrees at 12 bases. The source of this sequence is a woman between 45 and 60 years old in a cohort sampled during active COVID-19. The DNA for the CDR3 is TGTGCCAGCAGCTCAGGGGACAGGGGGCGCGTAGATACGCAGTATTTT. Its protein is CASSSGDRGRVDTQYF.